This T cell receptor beta chain was recorded in a study of T cell changes during pregnancy in multiple sclerosis. J was trimmed by 4 bases and V by 7 bases; bases with no gene match: 10. This CDR3 has 15 amino acids. Per the germline V gene, CDR1 is MNHNS and CDR2 is SASEGT. Profiling relied on immunoSEQ multiplex PCR, and the TCRdb table lists in-frame clones only, not all of them. The sample has over 50,000 clones; approximately 90% are singletons. This material consisted of peripheral blood, taken in the first trimester of pregnancy. The chain links TRBV6-1 to TRBJ1-5, with 7 nucleotides matching TRBD1. This sequence was found in a female donor in good health, enrolled as a control in a pregnancy study. CDR3 in amino acids: CASTAGTDPNQPQHF. The DNA of the CDR3 is TGTGCCAGCACCGCCGGGACAGACCCTAATCAGCCCCAGCATTTT.